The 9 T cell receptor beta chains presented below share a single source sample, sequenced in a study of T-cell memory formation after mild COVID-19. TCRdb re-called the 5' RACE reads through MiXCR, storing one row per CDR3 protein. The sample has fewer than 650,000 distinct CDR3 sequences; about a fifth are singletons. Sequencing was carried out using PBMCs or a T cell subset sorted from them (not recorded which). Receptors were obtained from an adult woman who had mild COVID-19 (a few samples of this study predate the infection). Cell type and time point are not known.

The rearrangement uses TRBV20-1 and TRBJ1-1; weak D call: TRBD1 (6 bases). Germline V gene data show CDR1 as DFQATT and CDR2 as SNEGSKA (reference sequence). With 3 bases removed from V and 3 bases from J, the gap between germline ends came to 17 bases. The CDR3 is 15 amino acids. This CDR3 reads CSASLTQGGDTEAFF. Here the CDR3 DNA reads TGCAGTGCTAGCCTAACACAGGGTGGGGACACTGAAGCTTTCTTT.

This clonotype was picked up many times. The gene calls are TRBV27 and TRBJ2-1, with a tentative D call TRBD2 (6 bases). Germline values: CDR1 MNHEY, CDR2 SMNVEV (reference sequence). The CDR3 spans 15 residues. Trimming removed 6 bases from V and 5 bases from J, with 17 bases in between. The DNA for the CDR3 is TGTGCCAGCAGATATGGAGGGTCCTTTAACAATGAGCAGTTCTTC. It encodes CASRYGGSFNNEQFF.

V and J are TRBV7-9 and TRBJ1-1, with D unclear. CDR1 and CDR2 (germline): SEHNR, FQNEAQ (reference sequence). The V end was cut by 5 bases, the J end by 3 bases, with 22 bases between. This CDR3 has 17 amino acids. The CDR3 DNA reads TGTGCCAGCAGCATCCCTTTAGGTGCGGGGTCACACACTGAAGCTTTCTTT. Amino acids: CASSIPLGAGSHTEAFF.

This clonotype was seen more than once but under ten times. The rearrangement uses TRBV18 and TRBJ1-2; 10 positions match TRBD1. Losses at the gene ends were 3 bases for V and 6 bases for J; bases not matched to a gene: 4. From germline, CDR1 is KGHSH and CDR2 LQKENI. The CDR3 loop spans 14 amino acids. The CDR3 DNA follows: TGTGCCAGCTCACCGAGACAGGGGGCAAATGGCTACACCTTC. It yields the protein CASSPRQGANGYTF. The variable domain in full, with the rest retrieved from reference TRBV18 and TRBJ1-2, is NAGVMQNPRHLVRRRGQEARLRCSPMKGHSHVYWYRQLPEEGLKFMVYLQKENIIDESGMPKERFSAEFPKEGPSILRIQQVVRGDSAAYFCASSPRQGANGYTFGSGTRLTVV.

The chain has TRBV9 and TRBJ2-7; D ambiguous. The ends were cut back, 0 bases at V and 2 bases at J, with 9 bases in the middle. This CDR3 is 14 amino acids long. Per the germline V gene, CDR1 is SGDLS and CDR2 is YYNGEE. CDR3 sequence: CASSVGGSAYEQYF. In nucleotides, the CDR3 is TGTGCCAGCAGCGTAGGGGGTTCGGCCTACGAGCAGTACTTC.

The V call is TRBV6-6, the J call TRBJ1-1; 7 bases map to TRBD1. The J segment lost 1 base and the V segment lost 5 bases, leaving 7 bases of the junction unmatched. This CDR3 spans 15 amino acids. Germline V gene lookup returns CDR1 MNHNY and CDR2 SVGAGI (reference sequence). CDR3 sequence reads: CASSPRDSRNTEAFF. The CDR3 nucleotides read TGTGCCAGCAGTCCGCGGGACAGTCGGAACACTGAAGCTTTCTTT.

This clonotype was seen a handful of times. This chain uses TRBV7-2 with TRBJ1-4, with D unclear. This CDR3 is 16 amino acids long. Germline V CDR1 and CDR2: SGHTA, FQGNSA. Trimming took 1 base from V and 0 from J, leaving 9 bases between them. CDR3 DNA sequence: TGTGCCAGCAGCTTAGTCGGCCACCCAACTAATGAAAAACTGTTTTTT. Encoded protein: CASSLVGHPTNEKLFF.

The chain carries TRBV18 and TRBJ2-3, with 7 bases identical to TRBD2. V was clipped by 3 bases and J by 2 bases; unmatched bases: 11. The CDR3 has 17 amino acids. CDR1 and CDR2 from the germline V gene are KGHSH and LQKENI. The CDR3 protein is CASSPPSGALSTDTQYF. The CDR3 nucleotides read TGTGCCAGCTCACCCCCGAGCGGGGCGTTATCCACAGATACGCAGTATTTT.

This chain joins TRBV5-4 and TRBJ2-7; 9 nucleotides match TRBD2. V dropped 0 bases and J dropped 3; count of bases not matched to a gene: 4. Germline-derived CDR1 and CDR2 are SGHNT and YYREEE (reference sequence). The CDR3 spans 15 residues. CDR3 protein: CASSLGTSVLYEQYF. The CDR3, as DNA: TGTGCCAGCAGCTTGGGGACTAGCGTACTCTACGAGCAGTACTTC.